This T cell receptor beta chain emerged from a study of identical twins. The V gene's germline CDR1 is SEHNR and CDR2 FQNEAQ (reference sequence). This CDR3 is built from 15 residues. Between the trimmed V and J ends, which lost 2 bases and 2 bases, there was a span of 12 bases. This clonotype occurred a few times. TCRdb re-analysed the 5' RACE reads in MiXCR, keeping a single row per CDR3 protein. The table lists some 460,000 distinct CDR3 sequences, approximately 15% of them singletons. The sample was also linked to a second study, of yellow fever vaccine responses in identical twins.

This TCR was recovered from a woman aged 18-29 years in good health. Sequencing was carried out using CD4+ T cells sorted from blood. The chain carries TRBV7-9 and TRBJ1-2; D uncertain. The CDR3 sequence: CASSLRRDGNYGYTF. The DNA of the CDR3 is TGTGCCAGCAGCTTAAGGCGCGACGGAAACTATGGCTACACCTTC.